Here is one TCR beta chain with its context. The data were obtained in a study of shared clonotypes between healthy human individuals. Trimming pared 7 bases from V and 0 bases from J, leaving 9 bases between. This CDR3 contains 12 residues. Germline-derived CDR1 and CDR2 are GTSNPN and SVGIG (reference sequence). Clones were sequenced by immunoSEQ multiplex PCR, and TCRdb holds only the in-frame ones, with some missing. Of roughly 2 million clones listed, 95% are singletons. This TCR was recovered from a man between 18 and 29 years old in good health. This rearrangement joins TRBV30 to TRBJ1-1, with D possibly matching TRBD1 (5 bases). The source material was naive CD4+ T cells sorted from blood. Subset specified: CD45RA+ positively selected. The CDR3: CASNRMNTEAFF. The CDR3 nucleotides read TGTGCCTCAAACAGGATGAACACTGAAGCTTTCTTT.